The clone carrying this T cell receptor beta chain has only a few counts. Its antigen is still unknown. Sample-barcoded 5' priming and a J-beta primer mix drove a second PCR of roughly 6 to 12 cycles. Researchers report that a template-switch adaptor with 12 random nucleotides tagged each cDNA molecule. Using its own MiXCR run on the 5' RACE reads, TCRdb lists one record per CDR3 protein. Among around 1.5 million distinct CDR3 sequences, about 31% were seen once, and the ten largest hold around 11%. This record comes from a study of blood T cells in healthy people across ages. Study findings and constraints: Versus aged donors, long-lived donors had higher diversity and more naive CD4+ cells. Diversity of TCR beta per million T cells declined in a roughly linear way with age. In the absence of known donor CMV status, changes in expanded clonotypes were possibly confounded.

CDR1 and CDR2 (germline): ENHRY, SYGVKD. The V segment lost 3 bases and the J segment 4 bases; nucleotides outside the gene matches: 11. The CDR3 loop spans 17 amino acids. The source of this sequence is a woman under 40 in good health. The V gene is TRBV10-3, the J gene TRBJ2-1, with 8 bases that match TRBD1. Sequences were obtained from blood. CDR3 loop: CAISDSSRGQNYNEQFF. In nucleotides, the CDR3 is TGTGCCATCAGTGACTCATCCAGGGGGCAAAATTACAATGAGCAGTTCTTC.